This T cell receptor (beta chain) is drawn from a study of cytomegalovirus exposure and HLA in healthy donors. On this clone: Its antigen remains unknown.

The PCR made use of 60 Vbeta and 13 Jbeta primers. Profiled with immunoSEQ multiplex PCR; TCRdb holds only in-frame clones, not every one. The sample has approximately 170,000 clones, 65% to 75% seen once. General study points: Analyzed later, association rates of TCRs varied across HLA loci, with DRB1 most and HLA-C fewest. At a 0.05 false discovery rate, a later analysis found over 15,000 TCR beta sequences to be associated with HLA alleles. Donor immune exposure was known only as CMV serostatus. Excluded were some V segments that proved indistinguishable, including TRBV6-2 and TRBV6-3.

The CDR3 is made up of 13 amino acids. The V end lost 5 bases, the J end lost 6 bases, and 13 bases lay between the germline ends. Germline V gives CDR1 SGHNT, CDR2 YYREEE (reference sequence). The chain joins TRBV5-4 to TRBJ2-3; D might be TRBD2 (5 bases). The sequencing sample was made of PBMCs. This clonotype was sampled from a young man in good health and CMV-seropositive. CDR3 protein: CASRRALPDTQYF. As DNA, the CDR3 is TGTGCCAGCAGGAGGGCATTACCGGATACGCAGTATTTT.